The 17 T cell receptor beta chains presented below share a single source sample, sequenced in a study of shared clonotypes between healthy human individuals. Sequencing used immunoSEQ multiplex PCR; TCRdb keeps in-frame clones, though not all of them. This repertoire shows about 2.1 million clones, approximately 92% found once; its top ten account for approximately 1.7%. CD8 cells classed as naive were CD45RO-negative and positively selected for CCR7, excluding terminally differentiated effector memory CD45RA+ cells. The sequencing sample was made of naive CD8+ T cells from PBMCs. The receptors originated from a man aged 18 to 29 in good health. Some clones in this sample may be carry-over from other donors' samples.

This chain connects TRBV4-1 to TRBJ2-7; the D gene is possibly TRBD1 (5 bases). V gave up 0 bases and J gave up 4 bases, with 10 bases separating them. The CDR3 is 14 amino acids. Germline CDR1 reads MGHRA; CDR2 reads YSYEKL. The CDR3 nucleotides read TGCGCCAGCAGCCAAGACAGGACACGTTACGAGCAGTACTTC. Encoded protein: CASSQDRTRYEQYF.

This clone appeared once. V gene TRBV11-2 combines with J gene TRBJ2-5, with TRBD2 matching over 7 bases. This CDR3 has 13 amino acids. V was clipped by 10 bases and J by 3 bases; unmatched bases: 8. Germline loops: CDR1 SGHAT, CDR2 FQNNGV. Here the CDR3 DNA reads TGTGCCACGGCCTGGCTAGCGGAAGAGACCCAGTACTTC. It specifies CATAWLAEETQYF.

The chain carries TRBV10-3 and TRBJ2-3, with D unclear. Germline V gives CDR1 ENHRY, CDR2 SYGVKD. CDR3 size: 18 residues. V was clipped by 0 bases and J by 2 bases, with 18 bases between them. The CDR3 coding sequence is TGTGCCATCAGTGAGTCGGTCACAGTGGCTCAGATCACAGATACGCAGTATTTT. Its translation is CAISESVTVAQITDTQYF.

This chain joins TRBV28 and TRBJ1-1; unclear D gene. Germline values: CDR1 MDHEN, CDR2 SYDVKM. CDR3 length: 15 residues. V was trimmed by 2 bases and J by 2 bases, leaving 12 bases between them. This CDR3 is CASSLVAGPNTEAFF. For the CDR3, the DNA is TGTGCCAGCAGTTTAGTAGCAGGCCCAAACACTGAAGCTTTCTTT.

The CDR3 loop is CAWRGKQGIINQPQHF. CDR3 sequence (DNA): TGTGCCTGGAGAGGGAAACAGGGTATAATCAATCAGCCCCAGCATTTT. V and J are TRBV30 and TRBJ1-5; weak D call: TRBD1 (6 bases). The CDR3 runs 16 residues. With 3 bases removed from V and 3 bases from J, the gap between germline ends came to 18 bases. CDR1 and CDR2 from the germline V gene are GTSNPN and SVGIG (reference sequence).

The gene calls are TRBV4-1 and TRBJ2-7, with D perhaps matching TRBD2 (6 bases). Trimming shortened V by 1 base and J by 0 bases, and 13 bases separated the two germline ends. Germline assignment: CDR1 MGHRA and CDR2 YSYEKL. The CDR3 runs 16 residues. For the CDR3, the DNA is TGCGCCAGCAGCCAAGGGGACTCCCACAGCTCCTACGAGCAGTACTTC. This encodes CASSQGDSHSSYEQYF.

In this sample, this clone turned up once. Different DNA sequences within this sample yield the same CDR3. The V call is TRBV5-6, the J call TRBJ2-1, with D perhaps TRBD1 or TRBD2 (5 bases each). Germline values: CDR1 SGHDT, CDR2 YYEEEE. This CDR3 has 11 amino acids. The V gene lost 2 bases and the J gene lost 13 bases, with 10 bases spanning the gap. The CDR3 DNA reads TGTGCCAGCAGCTTCGGGACGGAACAGTTCTTC. This codes for CASSFGTEQFF.

The chain combines TRBV15 with TRBJ2-2; D remains unclear. The germline V and J ends were trimmed by 4 bases and 5 bases, with 11 bases remaining between them. Germline CDR1 LNHNV, CDR2 YYDKDF (reference sequence). The CDR3 contains 14 residues. CDR3 sequence reads: CATSNFTETGELFF. The CDR3 DNA sequence: TGTGCCACCAGCAATTTTACAGAGACCGGGGAGCTGTTTTTT.

The chain couples TRBV18 to TRBJ2-1; no definite D call. V was pared by 2 bases and J by 5 bases, with 10 bases between. From germline, CDR1 is KGHSH and CDR2 LQKENI. The CDR3 contains 14 residues. The CDR3 sequence: CASSPSDGHNEQFF. The CDR3 DNA reads TGTGCCAGCTCACCATCAGACGGACACAATGAGCAGTTCTTC.

CDR3 residues: CASSYLSGLKNNEQFF. The CDR3, as DNA: TGTGCCAGCAGTTACCTATCGGGACTCAAAAACAATGAGCAGTTCTTC. The rearrangement links TRBV6-5 to TRBJ2-1; D perhaps matches TRBD2 (6 bases). The length of the CDR3 is 16 residues. Germline V lookup: CDR1 MNHEY, CDR2 SVGAGI. Deletions cut 2 bases from V and 5 bases from J, with 16 bases between.

V gene TRBV19 combines with J gene TRBJ2-3; 7 bases map to TRBD2. With 3 bases clipped from V and 1 base from J, the junction kept 4 bases outside the gene matches. Germline V gene sequence: CDR1 LNHDA, CDR2 SQIVND (reference sequence). The CDR3 is 15 residues long. CDR3 in amino acids: CASSMSAGGTDTQYF. Here the CDR3 DNA reads TGTGCCAGTAGTATGAGTGCGGGGGGCACAGATACGCAGTATTTT.

V is TRBV27 and J is TRBJ2-7; D remains unclear. From germline, CDR1 is MNHEY and CDR2 SMNVEV (reference sequence). The CDR3 covers 17 residues. The V gene lost 7 bases and the J gene lost 1 base, with 23 bases spanning the gap. The CDR3 DNA reads TGTGCCAGCACCCACCACTGGTACAAACCAGAATCCTACGAGCAGTACTTC. This encodes CASTHHWYKPESYEQYF.

V and J are TRBV14 and TRBJ1-2; unclear D gene. CDR3 length: 15 amino acids. The germline CDR1 and CDR2 sequences are SGHDN and FVKESK. Trimming pared 1 base from V and 2 bases from J, leaving 11 bases between. CDR3 sequence reads: CASSQGGRPNYGYTF. DNA for the CDR3: TGTGCCAGCAGCCAAGGCGGACGGCCGAACTATGGCTACACCTTC.

The rearrangement joins TRBV4-2 to TRBJ1-1; possibly TRBD1 for D (5 bases). In germline, CDR1 is LGHNA, CDR2 YNFKEQ. Trimming removed 4 bases at V and 4 bases at J, with 16 bases between. This CDR3 region has 15 residues. The CDR3 DNA is TGTGCCAGCAGCCTACGGATCACCGGGGCCACTGAAGCTTTCTTT. This encodes CASSLRITGATEAFF.

V and J are TRBV19 and TRBJ2-2; 8 bases align to TRBD2. V lost 2 bases, J lost 3 bases, and 8 bases stayed unmatched. The germline V gene encodes CDR1 LNHDA and CDR2 SQIVND (reference sequence). The CDR3 length is 17 residues. The CDR3 loop reads CASSIIKLAGDTGELFF. The CDR3 region has the DNA TGTGCCAGTAGTATAATAAAGCTAGCGGGTGACACCGGGGAGCTGTTTTTT.

The CDR3 is CASRGTGDYGYTF. DNA for the CDR3: TGTGCCAGCAGGGGGACAGGGGACTATGGCTACACCTTC. V usage is TRBV13 and J usage is TRBJ1-2; 10 bases are shared with TRBD1. Trimming cost V 6 bases and J 3 bases; bases outside gene matches: 1. The germline V gene encodes CDR1 PRHDT and CDR2 FYEKMQ (reference sequence). This CDR3 spans 13 amino acids.

The V call is TRBV23-1, the J call TRBJ2-2, with D unclear. TRBV23-1 is an ORF, and what it does is uncertain. V dropped 3 bases and J dropped 7 bases, with 0 bases sitting between them. CDR3 size: 10 residues. CDR3 coding DNA: TGCGCCAGCAGTCACGGGGAGCTGTTTTTT. Its protein product is CASSHGELFF.